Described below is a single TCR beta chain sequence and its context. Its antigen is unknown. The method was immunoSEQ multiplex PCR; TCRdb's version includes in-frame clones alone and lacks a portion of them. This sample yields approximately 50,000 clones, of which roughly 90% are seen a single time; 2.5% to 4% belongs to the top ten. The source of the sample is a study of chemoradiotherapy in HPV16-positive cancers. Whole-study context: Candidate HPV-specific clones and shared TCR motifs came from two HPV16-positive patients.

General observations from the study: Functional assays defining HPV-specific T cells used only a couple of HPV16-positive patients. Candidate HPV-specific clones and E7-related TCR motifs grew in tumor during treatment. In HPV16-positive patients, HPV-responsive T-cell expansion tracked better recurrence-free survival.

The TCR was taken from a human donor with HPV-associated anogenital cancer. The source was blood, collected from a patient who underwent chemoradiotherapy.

The CDR3 DNA reads as TGTGCCAGCTCCACGGAGGGTACGCAGTATTTT. It specifies CASSTEGTQYF. V usage is TRBV6-5 and J usage is TRBJ2-3, with D perhaps TRBD2 (6 bases). Germline CDR1 reads MNHEY; CDR2 reads SVGAGI. Trimming stripped 8 bases from V and 8 bases from J, with 11 bases between. There are 11 residues in the CDR3.